This T cell receptor beta chain was captured in a study of blood T cell repertoires in COVID-19. Study as a whole: Researchers got acute and convalescent COVID-19 samples from the United States, Italy and Spain. T cells, B-cell-depleted T cells, or PBMCs supplied cDNA or gDNA.

Trimming shortened V by 2 bases and J by 2 bases, and 12 bases separated the two germline ends. CDR1 and CDR2 (germline): MNHEY, SMNVEV (reference sequence). The CDR3 runs to 15 residues. This clone appeared once. Measured with immunoSEQ multiplex PCR; TCRdb has only the in-frame clones, and not every one. Counted here are about 200,000 clones, 85% to 90% occurring once; the ten biggest clones make up 6.2%. The source material was peripheral blood. This rearrangement joins TRBV27 to TRBJ1-2; possible D gene TRBD1, 5 bases. The receptor was isolated from a man between 60 and 75 years old who had recovered from COVID-19. The CDR3, as DNA: TGTGCCAGCAGTTTAGGCCAGGGTGGGAACTATGGCTACACCTTC. This gives the protein CASSLGQGGNYGYTF.